The clone carrying this T cell receptor beta chain was found a few times. TCR beta CDR3 regions were amplified from RNA transcripts. HTBI primers were employed in a first-round RT-PCR of the TCR CDR3. TCRdb recomputed calls from the multiplex PCR reads with MiXCR, one row per CDR3 protein. This sample yields approximately 600,000 distinct CDR3 sequences, of which 14% are seen a single time; around 7% belongs to the top ten. Uncontrolled infection, other autoimmune disease, pregnancy or lactation excluded patients. Based on clinical symptoms, serum thyroxine and TRAb, thyroid ultrasound and orbital computed tomography, diagnoses were reached. The PBMCs studied were ones that came from roughly 11 ml fresh peripheral blood. The V segment lost 4 bases and the J segment 3 bases; nucleotides outside the gene matches: 1. CDR1 and CDR2 from the germline V gene are DFQATT and SNEGSKA (reference sequence). The CDR3 sequence is 13 residues long.

This record belongs to a study of T cells in Graves' hyperthyroidism and ophthalmopathy. The chain carries TRBV20-1 and TRBJ2-7; TRBD2 agrees at 12 bases. The receptor was derived from a woman younger than 35 with Graves' ophthalmopathy. The sample was blood. The CDR3 here is CSATTSGSYEQYF. The CDR3 DNA is TGCAGTGCTACGACTAGCGGGAGCTACGAGCAGTACTTC.